Listed below are T cell receptor beta chains from one sample, sequenced in a study of regulatory T cells in long-lasting Graves disease. TCRdb analysed the multiplex PCR reads with MiXCR anew, one entry per CDR3 protein. In the table there are fewer than 350,000 distinct CDR3 sequences, over 15% of which are singletons. The input for sequencing was peripheral blood mononuclear cells (PBMCs), taken at new diagnosis, from a patient treated with antithyroid drugs. These receptors were taken from a female donor with Graves disease. CDR3s include the opening cysteine and the closing phenylalanine or tryptophan. D genes are given only for firm matches. Clone size appears in some rows only: once, few, many, or a class for an expanded clone.

TRBJ2-7,few,TRBV19,NA,CASSSPPRGRSYEQYF,TGTGCCAGTAGTAGCCCACCTCGGGGCCGGAGCTACGAGCAGTACTTC
TRBJ1-5,many,TRBV30,NA,CAWRAPGSSNQPQHF,TGTGCCTGGAGAGCCCCGGGAAGTAGCAATCAGCCCCAGCATTTT
TRBJ1-5,many,TRBV28,NA,CASTRVNQPQHF,TGTGCCAGCACAAGGGTAAATCAGCCCCAGCATTTT
TRBJ1-5,many,TRBV28,TRBD1,CASSKTGERGSNQPQHF,TGTGCCAGCAGCAAAACAGGGGAGAGGGGAAGCAATCAGCCCCAGCATTTT
TRBJ2-1,many,TRBV2,TRBD1,CTSDTIQGAQKRHLHNEQFF,TGTACCAGCGATACCATACAGGGGGCGCAAAAGCGACACTTACACAATGAGCAGTTCTTC
TRBJ2-7,many,TRBV7-9,TRBD1,CASSLYLDRAEEQYF,TGTGCCAGCAGCCTCTACTTGGACAGGGCGGAAGAGCAGTACTTC
TRBJ2-3,few,TRBV5-4,NA,CASRPGVLGTADTQYF,TGTGCCAGCAGGCCCGGTGTTCTAGGAACTGCAGATACGCAGTATTTT
TRBJ2-5,few,TRBV10-2,NA,CASTSGRDGIQETQYF,TGCGCCAGCACTTCAGGGCGCGACGGTATCCAAGAGACCCAGTACTTC
TRBJ2-7,NA,TRBV4-1,NA,CASSQTPWAAGEQYF,TGCGCCAGCAGCCAGACTCCCTGGGCAGCGGGCGAGCAGTACTTC
TRBJ1-3,NA,TRBV10-3,NA,CAISFAAGNTIYF,TGTGCCATCAGTTTCGCGGCTGGAAACACCATATATTTT
TRBJ2-1,few,TRBV20-1,TRBD2,CSARAVGLAGGRSSYNEQFF,TGCAGTGCTAGAGCCGTAGGGCTAGCGGGAGGAAGGAGCTCCTACAATGAGCAGTTCTTC
TRBJ2-5,many,TRBV24-1,NA,CATSVTAQETQYF,TGTGCCACCAGTGTGACAGCGCAAGAGACCCAGTACTTC
TRBJ1-2,many,TRBV9,TRBD1,CASSNGQGNYGYTF,TGTGCCAGCAGCAACGGACAGGGCAACTATGGCTACACCTTC
TRBJ2-1,many,TRBV7-3,NA,CASRKDNAYNEQFF,TGTGCCAGTAGGAAGGATAACGCCTACAATGAGCAGTTCTTC
TRBJ2-2,many,TRBV5-1,TRBD2,CASMTSGANTGELFF,TGCGCCAGCATGACTAGCGGGGCGAACACCGGGGAGCTGTTTTTT
TRBJ2-3,few,TRBV6-2/TRBV6-3,TRBD2,CASSHGLAGVPDTQYF,TGTGCCAGCAGTCATGGACTAGCGGGAGTTCCAGATACGCAGTATTTT
TRBJ1-1,many,TRBV12-3/TRBV12-4,NA,CASSFLAPKGTEAFF,TGTGCCAGCAGTTTTCTGGCGCCTAAAGGCACTGAAGCTTTCTTT
TRBJ2-3,many,TRBV7-8,NA,CASSSSGQGLSTDTQYF,TGTGCCAGCAGCTCATCAGGACAGGGACTAAGCACAGATACGCAGTATTTT